This TCR beta chain emerged from a study of T-cell reconstitution after alpha-beta-depleted transplantation in children. This clonotype was picked up a small number of times. The library targeted TCRbeta and was prepared with unique molecular identifiers. TCRdb independently ran MiXCR on the PCR reads; one entry per CDR3 protein. The sample yields more than 250,000 distinct CDR3 sequences, roughly 9.5% seen once. Deletions cut 0 bases from V and 8 bases from J, with 13 bases between. The CDR3 is 14 amino acids. The material sequenced was PBMCs from the stem cell graft donor, taken from the stem cell graft. The chain uses TRBV12-3 or TRBV12-4 and TRBJ1-2; the D is unclear. This clonotype was sampled from a human donor who donated a stem cell graft to a child with SCID. The CDR3 sequence: CASSLALGGFGYTF. Here the CDR3 DNA reads TGTGCCAGCAGTTTAGCGCTAGGAGGGTTCGGCTACACCTTC.